This T cell receptor (beta chain) originates from a study of T cells after posttransplantation cyclophosphamide. The study, taken as a whole, reports: Recipient CMV seropositivity and CMV reactivation strongly tracked TRB clonality. Donor-recipient repertoire similarity was low at 1-2 months, rising over year one. Skin or GI-infiltrating T cells shared few TRB sequences with blood.

The CDR3 loop spans 16 amino acids. CDR1 is MNHEY and CDR2 is SMNVEV in the germline V gene (reference sequence). Trimming took 0 bases from V and 0 from J; bases not matched to a gene: 3. TCRdb's table, derived via immunoSEQ multiplex PCR, lists solely in-frame clones and lacks some. The sample has 30,000 or so clones, about 90% seen once; the top ten hold roughly 0.23%. In the case of this clone: Antigen specificity is unknown.

Cells defined as naive were viable CD3+CD4+ or CD3+CD8+ and CCR7+CD45RA+CD45RO-CD95-CD27+CD28+. This sequence joins TRBV27 and TRBJ2-3, with 7 bases aligning to TRBD2. The specimen was naive CD4+ T cells sorted from PBMCs. The source is a woman between 55 and 75 years old in good health, CMV-negative, and a related stem cell transplant donor. This CDR3 is CASSLSAGASTDTQYF. The CDR3 DNA follows: TGTGCCAGCAGTTTATCCGCGGGAGCTAGCACAGATACGCAGTATTTT.